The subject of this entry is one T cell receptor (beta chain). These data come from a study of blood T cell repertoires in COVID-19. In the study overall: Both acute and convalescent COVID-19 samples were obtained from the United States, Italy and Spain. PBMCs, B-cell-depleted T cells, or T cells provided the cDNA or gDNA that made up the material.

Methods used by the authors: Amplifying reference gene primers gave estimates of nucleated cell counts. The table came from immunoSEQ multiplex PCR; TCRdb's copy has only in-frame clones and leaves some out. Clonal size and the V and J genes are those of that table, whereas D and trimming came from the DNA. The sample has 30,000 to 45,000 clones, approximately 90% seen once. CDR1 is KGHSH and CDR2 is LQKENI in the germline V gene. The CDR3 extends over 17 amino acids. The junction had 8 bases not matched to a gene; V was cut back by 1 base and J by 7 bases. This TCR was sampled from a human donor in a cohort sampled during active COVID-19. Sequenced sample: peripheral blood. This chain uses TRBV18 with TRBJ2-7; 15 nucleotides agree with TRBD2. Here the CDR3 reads CASSPRGLAGGAREQYF. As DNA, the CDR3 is TGTGCCAGCTCACCACGGGGACTAGCGGGAGGTGCTCGGGAGCAGTACTTC.